These T cell receptor beta chains were read from a single sample in a study of blood T cell repertoires in COVID-19. Clones were read by immunoSEQ multiplex PCR, and TCRdb kept only the in-frame ones, dropping some. The table has 55,000 to 70,000 clones, roughly 89% seen once. Sequencing was carried out using peripheral blood. The receptors originated from a human donor in a cohort sampled during active COVID-19. The CDR3 runs from the conserved cysteine through the conserved F or W. A D gene is named only where the DNA matches it firmly. Rows give clone size only sometimes, using once, few, many, or a class for an expanded clone.

abundance: .
d_gene: .
j_gene: TRBJ2-3
v_gene: TRBV20-1
CDR3aa: CSARITDTQYF
CDR3nt: TGCAGTGCCAGGATCACAGATACGCAGTATTTT

abundance: .
d_gene: .
j_gene: TRBJ2-2
v_gene: TRBV5-8
CDR3aa: CASNPGYTGELFF
CDR3nt: TGTGCCAGCAATCCGGGTTACACCGGGGAGCTGTTTTTT

abundance: .
d_gene: TRBD1
j_gene: TRBJ2-1
v_gene: TRBV3-1/TRBV3-2
CDR3aa: CASSSYPGTEKNNEQFF
CDR3nt: TGTGCCAGCAGCAGCTACCCCGGGACAGAAAAAAACAATGAGCAGTTCTTC

abundance: .
d_gene: TRBD1
j_gene: TRBJ1-1
v_gene: TRBV5-8
CDR3aa: CASRRTGRDTEAFF
CDR3nt: TGTGCCAGCAGAAGGACAGGGCGAGACACTGAAGCTTTCTTT

abundance: .
d_gene: .
j_gene: TRBJ1-2
v_gene: TRBV15
CDR3aa: CATSREQGNYGYTF
CDR3nt: TGTGCCACCAGCAGAGAACAGGGTAACTATGGCTACACCTTC

abundance: .
d_gene: .
j_gene: TRBJ1-4
v_gene: TRBV3-1/TRBV3-2
CDR3aa: CASSRREGPNEKLFF
CDR3nt: TGTGCCAGCAGCCGCAGGGAGGGACCTAATGAAAAACTGTTTTTT

abundance: once
d_gene: TRBD1
j_gene: TRBJ1-2
v_gene: TRBV24-1
CDR3aa: CATSDGQGAEGYTF
CDR3nt: TGTGCCACCAGTGATGGACAGGGGGCAGAAGGCTACACCTTC

abundance: .
d_gene: .
j_gene: TRBJ2-5
v_gene: TRBV12-5
CDR3aa: CASGLGGAETQYF
CDR3nt: TGTGCTAGTGGCCTCGGGGGTGCAGAGACCCAGTACTTC

abundance: .
d_gene: .
j_gene: TRBJ1-5
v_gene: TRBV7-8
CDR3aa: CASSLGSRGGSVQPQHF
CDR3nt: TGTGCCAGCAGCTTAGGATCAAGGGGTGGCTCTGTTCAGCCCCAGCATTTT

abundance: once
d_gene: .
j_gene: TRBJ1-1
v_gene: TRBV19
CDR3aa: CASKPPMAAEAFF
CDR3nt: TGTGCCAGTAAACCCCCCATGGCCGCTGAAGCTTTCTTT

abundance: .
d_gene: TRBD1
j_gene: TRBJ2-7
v_gene: TRBV11-2
CDR3aa: CASSPGQGALYEQYF
CDR3nt: TGTGCCAGCAGTCCCGGACAGGGGGCTCTCTACGAGCAGTACTTC

abundance: once
d_gene: .
j_gene: TRBJ2-1
v_gene: TRBV7-3
CDR3aa: CASSLGGFREQFF
CDR3nt: TGTGCCAGCAGCTTAGGAGGGTTTCGTGAGCAGTTCTTC

abundance: .
d_gene: .
j_gene: TRBJ2-5
v_gene: TRBV19
CDR3aa: CASSMGGTPLVTQYF
CDR3nt: TGTGCCAGTAGTATGGGGGGGACACCGTTAGTGACCCAGTACTTC

abundance: .
d_gene: TRBD1
j_gene: TRBJ2-3
v_gene: TRBV5-1
CDR3aa: CASSWGTGKDTQYF
CDR3nt: TGCGCCAGCAGCTGGGGGACAGGGAAAGATACGCAGTATTTT

abundance: .
d_gene: .
j_gene: TRBJ2-3
v_gene: TRBV24-1
CDR3aa: CATSDLRGSFGDTQYF
CDR3nt: TGTGCCACCAGTGATTTGCGGGGGTCCTTTGGGGATACGCAGTATTTT

abundance: .
d_gene: TRBD1
j_gene: TRBJ1-5
v_gene: TRBV15
CDR3aa: CATSVQGHQPQHF
CDR3nt: TGTGCCACCAGCGTACAGGGGCATCAGCCCCAGCATTTT

abundance: .
d_gene: TRBD2
j_gene: TRBJ2-3
v_gene: TRBV19
CDR3aa: CASSIGGFSGVSTDTQYF
CDR3nt: TGTGCCAGTAGTATTGGGGGGTTTAGCGGGGTAAGCACAGATACGCAGTATTTT

abundance: .
d_gene: TRBD2
j_gene: TRBJ2-3
v_gene: TRBV29-1
CDR3aa: CSVGEGTDTQYF
CDR3nt: TGCAGCGTGGGGGAGGGGACAGATACGCAGTATTTT

abundance: .
d_gene: .
j_gene: TRBJ2-5
v_gene: TRBV5-1
CDR3aa: CASSLVGSQETQYF
CDR3nt: TGCGCCAGCAGCTTGGTCGGTTCCCAAGAGACCCAGTACTTC

abundance: .
d_gene: .
j_gene: TRBJ1-4
v_gene: TRBV3-1/TRBV3-2
CDR3aa: CASQPGGSGEKLFF
CDR3nt: TGTGCCAGCCAGCCGGGGGGGAGTGGTGAAAAACTGTTTTTT

abundance: .
d_gene: .
j_gene: TRBJ1-4
v_gene: TRBV25-1
CDR3aa: CASSEFWAGTNEKLFF
CDR3nt: TGTGCCAGCAGTGAGTTCTGGGCAGGAACTAATGAAAAACTGTTTTTT

abundance: .
d_gene: .
j_gene: TRBJ1-1
v_gene: TRBV12-3/TRBV12-4
CDR3aa: CASRIATEAFF
CDR3nt: TGTGCCAGCCGCATTGCGACTGAAGCTTTCTTT

abundance: .
d_gene: .
j_gene: TRBJ2-3
v_gene: TRBV18
CDR3aa: CASSPNPSTDTQYF
CDR3nt: TGTGCCAGCTCACCTAATCCGAGCACAGATACGCAGTATTTT

abundance: .
d_gene: TRBD1
j_gene: TRBJ1-1
v_gene: TRBV19
CDR3aa: CASSSSGQANTEAFF
CDR3nt: TGTGCCAGTAGTTCCTCGGGACAGGCGAACACTGAAGCTTTCTTT

abundance: .
d_gene: TRBD2
j_gene: TRBJ2-1
v_gene: TRBV5-1
CDR3aa: CASSLESGRDEQFF
CDR3nt: TGCGCCAGCAGCTTGGAAAGCGGGAGGGATGAGCAGTTCTTC

abundance: .
d_gene: TRBD1
j_gene: TRBJ1-2
v_gene: TRBV4-1
CDR3aa: CASSRGGQGGGYTF
CDR3nt: TGCGCCAGCAGCCGAGGAGGACAGGGCGGTGGCTACACCTTC

abundance: .
d_gene: .
j_gene: TRBJ2-6
v_gene: TRBV28
CDR3aa: CASTRTVSGANVLTF
CDR3nt: TGTGCCAGCACTCGGACAGTCTCTGGGGCCAACGTCCTGACTTTC

abundance: once
d_gene: TRBD1
j_gene: TRBJ1-2
v_gene: TRBV5-6
CDR3aa: CASSIDRDGYTF
CDR3nt: TGTGCCAGCAGCATCGACAGGGATGGCTACACCTTC

abundance: .
d_gene: .
j_gene: TRBJ1-3
v_gene: TRBV13
CDR3aa: CASSVIYGNTIYF
CDR3nt: TGTGCCAGCAGCGTAATTTATGGAAACACCATATATTTT

abundance: .
d_gene: .
j_gene: TRBJ1-2
v_gene: TRBV25-1
CDR3aa: CASSAFDRNYGYTF
CDR3nt: TGTGCCAGCAGTGCCTTCGACAGAAACTATGGCTACACCTTC

abundance: once
d_gene: TRBD1
j_gene: TRBJ2-1
v_gene: TRBV7-2
CDR3aa: CASSLGGQGWFF
CDR3nt: TGTGCCAGCAGCTTAGGTGGACAGGGTTGGTTCTTC

abundance: .
d_gene: .
j_gene: TRBJ2-1
v_gene: TRBV5-6
CDR3aa: CASSWSLSEQFF
CDR3nt: TGTGCCAGCAGCTGGTCCCTTAGTGAGCAGTTCTTC

abundance: .
d_gene: .
j_gene: TRBJ2-3
v_gene: TRBV9
CDR3aa: CASSVGRGDTDTQYF
CDR3nt: TGTGCCAGCAGCGTTGGGAGGGGGGACACAGATACGCAGTATTTT

abundance: .
d_gene: .
j_gene: TRBJ1-1
v_gene: TRBV7-8
CDR3aa: CASSLYSEAFF
CDR3nt: TGTGCCAGCAGCTTATACTCTGAAGCTTTCTTT

abundance: .
d_gene: TRBD1
j_gene: TRBJ2-2
v_gene: TRBV7-8
CDR3aa: CASSYTGAANTGELFF
CDR3nt: TGTGCCAGCAGCTACACAGGGGCCGCGAACACCGGGGAGCTGTTTTTT

abundance: once
d_gene: .
j_gene: TRBJ1-5
v_gene: TRBV21-1
CDR3aa: CASSGLFASNQPQHF
CDR3nt: TGTGCCAGCAGCGGACTTTTCGCTAGCAATCAGCCCCAGCATTTT

abundance: .
d_gene: .
j_gene: TRBJ1-1
v_gene: TRBV29-1
CDR3aa: CSVGLNTEAFF
CDR3nt: TGCAGCGTTGGACTCAACACTGAAGCTTTCTTT

abundance: .
d_gene: .
j_gene: TRBJ1-2
v_gene: TRBV30
CDR3aa: CAWAEGNDYGYTF
CDR3nt: TGTGCCTGGGCTGAGGGAAATGACTATGGCTACACCTTC

abundance: .
d_gene: .
j_gene: TRBJ2-2
v_gene: TRBV12-3/TRBV12-4
CDR3aa: CATGDGELFF
CDR3nt: TGTGCCACAGGGGACGGGGAGCTGTTTTTT

abundance: .
d_gene: .
j_gene: TRBJ2-1
v_gene: TRBV3-1/TRBV3-2
CDR3aa: CASTATNNEQFF
CDR3nt: TGTGCCAGCACCGCCACAAACAATGAGCAGTTCTTC

abundance: .
d_gene: .
j_gene: TRBJ2-3
v_gene: TRBV2
CDR3aa: CASSEGAADTQYF
CDR3nt: TGTGCCAGCAGTGAAGGCGCGGCAGATACGCAGTATTTT

abundance: .
d_gene: .
j_gene: TRBJ2-7
v_gene: TRBV19
CDR3aa: CASSISQGGDEQYF
CDR3nt: TGTGCCAGTAGTATTTCCCAGGGGGGCGACGAGCAGTACTTC

abundance: .
d_gene: .
j_gene: TRBJ1-6
v_gene: TRBV18
CDR3aa: CASSPNRISNSPLHF
CDR3nt: TGTGCCAGCTCACCAAACCGTATTAGTAATTCACCCCTCCACTTT

abundance: few
d_gene: .
j_gene: TRBJ1-6
v_gene: TRBV9
CDR3aa: CASTQGFTYNSPLHF
CDR3nt: TGTGCCAGCACCCAGGGGTTCACCTATAATTCACCCCTCCACTTT

abundance: .
d_gene: TRBD2
j_gene: TRBJ2-3
v_gene: TRBV5-8
CDR3aa: CASSSQWTSLAADTQYF
CDR3nt: TGTGCCAGCAGCTCTCAATGGACTAGCCTCGCAGCAGATACGCAGTATTTT

abundance: .
d_gene: .
j_gene: TRBJ2-7
v_gene: TRBV19
CDR3aa: CASSPERSSSYEQYF
CDR3nt: TGTGCCAGTAGTCCCGAGCGGAGTTCCTCCTACGAGCAGTACTTC